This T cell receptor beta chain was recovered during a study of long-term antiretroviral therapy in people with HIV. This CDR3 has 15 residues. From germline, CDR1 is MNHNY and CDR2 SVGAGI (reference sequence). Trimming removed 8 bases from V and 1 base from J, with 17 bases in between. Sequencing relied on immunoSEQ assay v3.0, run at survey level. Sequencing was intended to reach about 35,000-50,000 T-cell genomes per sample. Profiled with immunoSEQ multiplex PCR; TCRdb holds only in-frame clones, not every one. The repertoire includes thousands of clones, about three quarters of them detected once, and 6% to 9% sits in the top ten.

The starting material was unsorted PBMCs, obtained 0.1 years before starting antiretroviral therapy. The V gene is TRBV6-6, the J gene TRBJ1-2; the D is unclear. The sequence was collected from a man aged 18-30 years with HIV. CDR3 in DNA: TGTGCCAGCGGCGACTCAAAAAGCCTTAACTATGGCTACACCTTC. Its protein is CASGDSKSLNYGYTF.